This T cell receptor beta chain was documented in a study of PD-L1 blockade in urothelial cancer. Study information: Between 0 and 3 chemotherapy regimens preceded treatment for each patient.

V was pared by 5 bases and J by 0 bases, with 8 bases between. Germline V CDR1 and CDR2: SEHNR, FQNEAQ (reference sequence). There are 15 residues in the CDR3. Sequenced by immunoSEQ multiplex PCR; TCRdb stores in-frame clones only, minus some. The sample gives almost 90,000 clones, 84% of which show up once; more than 2% is in the top ten. This sample's time point: pretreatment peripheral blood. The receptor comes from a man aged 60-69 years with urothelial cancer. This sample comprised PBMCs, obtained around atezolizumab (anti-PD-L1) treatment. The V gene is TRBV7-9, the J gene TRBJ2-6; tentatively, D is TRBD2 (6 bases). The DNA of the CDR3 is TGTGCCAGCAGCCCCGGGGGCTCTGGGGCCAACGTCCTGACTTTC. Its translation is CASSPGGSGANVLTF.